This entry describes one T cell receptor beta chain. Its antigen is as yet unknown. These data belong to a study of identical twins. The study, taken as a whole, reports: The conclusions drew on cross-sectional statistical analysis instead of tracking the same donors.

Using its own MiXCR run on the 5' RACE reads, TCRdb lists one record per CDR3 protein. The profile shows 500,000 to 700,000 distinct CDR3 sequences, roughly 7.2% of them singletons. These same records also appear under a second study, on yellow fever vaccine responses in identical twins.

The sample comprised PBMCs. The clonotype comes from a woman aged 18 to 35 in good health.

CDR3 amino acids: CASSPGGGGLSTDTQYF. The CDR3 coding sequence is TGCGCCAGCAGCCCTGGAGGCGGGGGACTTAGCACAGATACGCAGTATTTT. J is TRBJ2-3 and V is TRBV5-1; 7 nucleotides line up with TRBD2. CDR1 and CDR2 (germline): SGHRS, YFSETQ. V was clipped by 4 bases and J by 0 bases; unmatched bases: 11. This CDR3 is built from 17 residues.